Following are 4 T cell receptor beta chains from one sample sequenced in a study of neoadjuvant anti-PD-1 for oral cavity cancer. The table came from immunoSEQ multiplex PCR; TCRdb's copy has only in-frame clones and leaves some out. The sample contains over 30,000 clones, roughly 89% of which appear only once. The sample in question was PBMCs, obtained before nivolumab (anti-PD-1) treatment. The source of these receptors is a person aged 35-79 years with oral cavity squamous cell carcinoma.

This rearrangement joins TRBV6-5 to TRBJ2-7; D gene unclear. The V gene's germline CDR1 is MNHEY and CDR2 SVGAGI. The CDR3 has 12 residues. Trimming removed 7 bases at V and 2 bases at J, with 9 bases between. CDR3 sequence (DNA): TGTGCCAGCACTTCGGTGGCCTACGAGCAGTACTTC. Its translation: CASTSVAYEQYF.

The rearrangement joins TRBV30 to TRBJ1-1, with 8 nucleotides matching TRBD1. Trimming took 3 bases from V and 5 from J; bases not matched to a gene: 5. The CDR3 length is 13 residues. Germline V gives CDR1 GTSNPN, CDR2 SVGIG (reference sequence). CDR3 amino acids: CAWREDRATEAFF. The CDR3 region has the DNA TGTGCCTGGAGAGAGGACAGGGCGACTGAAGCTTTCTTT.

The chain carries TRBV27 and TRBJ1-6, with 7 bases identical to TRBD1. The junction had 10 bases not matched to a gene; V was cut back by 3 bases and J by 8 bases. Germline V lookup: CDR1 MNHEY, CDR2 SMNVEV (reference sequence). The CDR3 extends over 16 amino acids. CDR3 loop: CASSFQSGGGDSPLHF. In DNA form, the CDR3 reads TGTGCCAGCAGTTTCCAATCAGGGGGAGGTGATTCACCCCTCCACTTT.

The rearrangement joins TRBV6-5 to TRBJ1-4; D remains unclear. The CDR3 spans 13 residues. CDR1 is MNHEY, CDR2 SVGAGI, per germline. The V end was cut by 2 bases, the J end by 8 bases, with 9 bases between. The CDR3 protein is CASSYKRLEKLFF. In nucleotides, the CDR3 is TGTGCCAGCAGTTACAAACGGTTAGAAAAACTGTTTTTT.